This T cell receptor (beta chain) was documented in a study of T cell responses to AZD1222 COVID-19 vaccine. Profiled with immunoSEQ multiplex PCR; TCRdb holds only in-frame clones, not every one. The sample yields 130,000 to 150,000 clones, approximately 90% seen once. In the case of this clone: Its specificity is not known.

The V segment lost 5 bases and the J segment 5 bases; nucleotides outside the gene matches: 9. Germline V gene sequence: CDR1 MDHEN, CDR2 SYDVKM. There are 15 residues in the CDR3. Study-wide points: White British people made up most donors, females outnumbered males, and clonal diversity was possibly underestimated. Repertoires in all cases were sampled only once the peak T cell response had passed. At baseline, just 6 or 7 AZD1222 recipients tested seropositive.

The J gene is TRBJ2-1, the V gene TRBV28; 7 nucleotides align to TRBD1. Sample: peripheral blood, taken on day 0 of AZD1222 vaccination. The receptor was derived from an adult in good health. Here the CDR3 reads CASSGTGQLNNEQFF. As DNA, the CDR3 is TGTGCCAGCAGTGGGACGGGACAGCTTAACAATGAGCAGTTCTTC.